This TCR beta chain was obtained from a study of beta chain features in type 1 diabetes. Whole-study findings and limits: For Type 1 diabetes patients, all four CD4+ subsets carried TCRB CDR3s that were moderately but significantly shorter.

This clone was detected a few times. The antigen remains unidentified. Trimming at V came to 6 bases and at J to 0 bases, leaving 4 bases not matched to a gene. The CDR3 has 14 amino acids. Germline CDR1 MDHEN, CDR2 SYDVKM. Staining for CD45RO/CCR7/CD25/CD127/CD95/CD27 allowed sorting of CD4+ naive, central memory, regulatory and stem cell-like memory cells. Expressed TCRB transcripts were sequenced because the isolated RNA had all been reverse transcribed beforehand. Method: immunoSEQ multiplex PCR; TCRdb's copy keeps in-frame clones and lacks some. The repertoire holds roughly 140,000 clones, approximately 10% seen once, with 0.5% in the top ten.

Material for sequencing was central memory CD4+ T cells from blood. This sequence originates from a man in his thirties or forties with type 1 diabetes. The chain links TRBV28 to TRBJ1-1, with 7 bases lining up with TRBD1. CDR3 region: CASRADRVNTEAFF. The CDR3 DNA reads TGTGCCAGCAGGGCTGACAGGGTGAACACTGAAGCTTTCTTT.